The 16 T cell receptor beta chains listed next were all sequenced from one sample in a study of cytomegalovirus exposure and HLA in healthy donors. PCR employed 60 Vbeta and 13 Jbeta primers. Clones were sequenced by immunoSEQ multiplex PCR, and TCRdb holds only the in-frame ones, with some missing. Altogether about 140,000 clones are present, about four fifths being singletons, with the ten largest covering under 5%. The sample comprised PBMCs. All receptors come from a man aged 35 to 55 in good health and CMV-seronegative.

This clone was recorded once. The rearrangement uses TRBV13 and TRBJ1-2; 10 nucleotides match TRBD1. Germline trimming cut 5 bases from V and 10 bases from J; bases unmatched to any gene: 7. CDR1 PRHDT and CDR2 FYEKMQ come from the germline V gene (reference sequence). The CDR3 runs 13 residues. Written as DNA, the CDR3 is TGTGCCAGCAGCGAACCGGGGACAGGGGTCTACACCTTC. This encodes CASSEPGTGVYTF.

The chain links TRBV28 to TRBJ2-5; 8 positions agree with TRBD2. TRBJ2-7 explains the end of the DNA better; the J call may be wrong. Per the germline V gene, CDR1 is MDHEN and CDR2 is SYDVKM. The CDR3 loop spans 15 amino acids. The CDR3 spells CASSYFGGGSYEQYF. In nucleotides, the CDR3 is TGTGCCAGCAGTTATTTTGGCGGGGGGTCCTACGAGCAGTACTTC.

The chain employs TRBV6-4 and TRBJ1-6; perhaps TRBD1 as D (5 bases). The CDR3 contains 14 residues. Germline CDR1 and CDR2: MRHNA and SNTAGT. Between the trimmed V and J ends, which lost 3 bases and 9 bases, there was a span of 12 bases. The CDR3 protein is CASSESTGRSPLHF. CDR3 coding DNA: TGTGCCAGCAGTGAATCAACAGGCCGTTCACCCCTCCACTTT.

The chain employs TRBV2 and TRBJ1-1; 8 bases line up with TRBD1. This CDR3 region has 13 residues. Trimming at V came to 6 bases and at J to 6 bases, leaving 6 bases not matched to a gene. The V gene's germline CDR1 is SNHLY and CDR2 FYNNEI. The CDR3 DNA reads TGTGCCAGCAGAGGACAGGGTTCGGCTGAAGCTTTCTTT. Translation: CASRGQGSAEAFF.

This chain joins TRBV5-6 and TRBJ2-5; 10 positions agree with TRBD1. Gene TRBJ2-7 matches the end of the DNA better, so the J call may be wrong. Germline V gene sequence: CDR1 SGHDT, CDR2 YYEEEE. This CDR3 is built from 16 residues. The CDR3: CASSIGTGVLSYEQYF. The DNA of the CDR3 is TGTGCCAGCAGTATAGGGACAGGGGTTCTCTCCTACGAGCAGTACTTC.

The gene calls are TRBV14 and TRBJ2-1; 9 nucleotides line up with TRBD2. Germline assignment: CDR1 SGHDN and CDR2 FVKESK. J lost 7 bases, V lost 2 bases, and 9 bases had no gene match. The CDR3 sequence is 16 residues long. CDR3 region: CASSQRGGTSWNEQFF. In DNA, the CDR3 is TGTGCCAGCAGCCAAAGGGGCGGGACTAGCTGGAATGAGCAGTTCTTC.

This clone was detected only a few times. This chain joins TRBV5-6 and TRBJ1-4; 9 positions agree with TRBD1. CDR1 SGHDT and CDR2 YYEEEE come from the germline V gene. V lost 4 bases, J lost 8 bases, and 9 bases stayed unmatched. The CDR3 consists of 15 residues. CDR3 loop: CASSESGQGREKLFF. The CDR3, as DNA: TGTGCCAGCAGCGAGTCGGGACAGGGCAGGGAAAAACTGTTTTTT.

The chain joins TRBV14 to TRBJ2-5; maybe TRBD2 (6 bases). Trimming removed 4 bases at V and 2 bases at J, with 14 bases between. CDR1 SGHDN and CDR2 FVKESK come from the germline V gene. This CDR3 comprises 15 residues. The CDR3 DNA reads TGTGCCAGCAGCCGACGCTTGGGGGGACAAGAGACCCAGTACTTC. Its translation: CASSRRLGGQETQYF.

This chain links TRBV5-1 with TRBJ2-7; D might be TRBD1 (6 bases). The CDR3 sequence is 14 residues long. The V end lost 4 bases, the J end lost 1 base, and 12 bases lay between the germline ends. The germline V gene has CDR1 SGHRS and CDR2 YFSETQ. The CDR3 DNA reads as TGCGCCAGCAGCCTCTCAGGGGATTCCTACGAGCAGTACTTC. Amino acids: CASSLSGDSYEQYF.

This clone was seen only once. The chain uses TRBV25-1 and TRBJ2-3, with D uncertain. CDR3 length: 15 residues. Germline values: CDR1 MGHDK, CDR2 SYGVNS. V was shortened by 2 bases and J by 4 bases, with 13 bases between the two germline ends. CDR3 DNA sequence: TGTGCCAGCAGTGAAGAGGTTGTGGTCCCAGATACGCAGTATTTT. As protein: CASSEEVVVPDTQYF.

The rearrangement links TRBV4-3 to TRBJ1-2, with D hard to call. Germline loops: CDR1 LGHNA, CDR2 YSLEER. With 4 bases removed from V and 8 bases from J, the gap between germline ends came to 14 bases. This CDR3 is built from 13 residues. CDR3 sequence (DNA): TGCGCCAGCAGCCCTGAGCACCGCCGGGGCTACACCTTC. It encodes CASSPEHRRGYTF.

In this sample, this clone turned up a few times. This chain joins TRBV29-1 and TRBJ1-2, with 9 positions matching TRBD1. This CDR3 comprises 18 residues. Germline V gene lookup returns CDR1 SQVTM and CDR2 ANQGSEA. J gave up 0 bases and V 1 base, and 12 bases lay outside the gene matches. CDR3 amino acids: CSVEAHLTGGLANYGYTF. CDR3 coding DNA: TGCAGCGTTGAAGCCCATTTGACAGGGGGGTTAGCTAACTATGGCTACACCTTC.

J is TRBJ1-4 and V is TRBV29-1, with TRBD1 matching over 9 bases. V gave up 6 bases and J gave up 6 bases; unmatched junction bases: 8. This CDR3 region has 14 residues. Looked up from germline, CDR1 is SQVTM and CDR2 is ANQGSEA. The DNA of the CDR3 is TGCAGCGTGGGGAACAGGGGGCGAGATGAAAAACTGTTTTTT. Its translation: CSVGNRGRDEKLFF.

J is TRBJ1-1 and V is TRBV6-1; TRBD1 is a possible D gene (5 bases). Trimming cost V 2 bases and J 0 bases, with 13 bases left between them. The CDR3 length is 16 residues. CDR1 and CDR2 (germline): MNHNS, SASEGT. CDR3 region: CASSEPPGGVNTEAFF. The CDR3 coding sequence is TGTGCCAGCAGTGAACCCCCGGGGGGGGTGAACACTGAAGCTTTCTTT.

This sequence joins TRBV7-9 and TRBJ2-7; TRBD1 aligns across 9 bases. Germline CDR1 and CDR2: SEHNR and FQNEAQ (reference sequence). The CDR3 loop spans 15 amino acids. Trimming took 4 bases from V and 0 from J; bases not matched to a gene: 4. In DNA form, the CDR3 reads TGTGCCAGCAGCTCCTTGACAGGGGGCTCCTACGAGCAGTACTTC. Residues: CASSSLTGGSYEQYF.

The CDR3: CATKLAGGVKETQYF. Written as DNA, the CDR3 is TGTGCCACCAAACTAGCGGGGGGTGTCAAGGAGACCCAGTACTTC. This chain joins TRBV6-7 and TRBJ2-5; 12 nucleotides line up with TRBD2. TRBV6-7 is sorted into the ORF group, with uncertain function. Unmatched junction bases numbered 11, after V lost 10 bases and J lost 5 bases. CDR3 length: 15 residues.